The T cell receptor (beta chain) described here comes from a study of T-cell reconstitution after alpha-beta-depleted transplantation in children. This clonotype was seen only a few times. Its antigen remains unidentified. CDR1 and CDR2 from the germline V gene are SGHRS and YFSETQ. Between the trimmed V and J ends, which lost 4 bases and 2 bases, there was a span of 19 bases. The CDR3 totals 16 residues. Overall study findings and caveats: The main origin of T-cell counts and diversity one year after transplant was newly produced T cells. The study traced high day-60 TCRbeta diversity in some patients to surviving recipient T cells and thymic progenitors. About two months after transplant, alpha-beta T cells reportedly came from several hundred expanded graft clones.

Library preparation (for TCRbeta) was performed with unique molecular identifiers. TCRdb re-called the PCR reads through MiXCR, storing one row per CDR3 protein. The data contain approximately 500,000 distinct CDR3 sequences, approximately 30% of them singletons. The chain links TRBV5-1 to TRBJ2-7, with D possibly being TRBD2 (5 bases). The sequence was obtained from a boy younger than two with Wiskott-Aldrich syndrome, due to receive a stem cell transplant. Sample: PBMCs, taken before TCRalphabeta/CD19-depleted stem cell transplant. The CDR3: CASSDTPETTAYEQYF. CDR3 nucleotide sequence: TGCGCCAGCAGCGACACTCCCGAGACTACCGCCTACGAGCAGTACTTC. Full variable domain (rest looked up from reference TRBV5-1 and TRBJ2-7): KAGVTQTPRYLIKTRGQQVTLSCSPISGHRSVSWYQQTPGQGLQFLFEYFSETQRNKGNFPGRFSGRQFSNSRSEMNVSTLELGDSALYLCASSDTPETTAYEQYFGPGTRLTVT.